This TCR beta chain was retrieved from a study of PD-1 blockade in mismatch repair-deficient tumors. Assay: immunoSEQ multiplex PCR; the TCRdb copy retains only in-frame clones and omits some. This sample carries some 49,000 clones, 65% to 80% of them seen once, and the ten largest clones take 3% to 4%. The count of this clone is one. Germline CDR1 MNHNS, CDR2 SASEGT. V was trimmed by 6 bases and J by 6 bases, leaving 12 bases between them. The CDR3 sequence is 13 residues long. This clonotype was obtained from an adult with mismatch repair-deficient cancer. The V and J genes are TRBV6-1 and TRBJ1-5, with TRBD1 as a possible D gene (5 bases). Material: PBMCs, obtained before pembrolizumab treatment. This CDR3 reads CASRMTEVQPQHF. CDR3 bases: TGTGCCAGCAGGATGACAGAAGTTCAGCCCCAGCATTTT.